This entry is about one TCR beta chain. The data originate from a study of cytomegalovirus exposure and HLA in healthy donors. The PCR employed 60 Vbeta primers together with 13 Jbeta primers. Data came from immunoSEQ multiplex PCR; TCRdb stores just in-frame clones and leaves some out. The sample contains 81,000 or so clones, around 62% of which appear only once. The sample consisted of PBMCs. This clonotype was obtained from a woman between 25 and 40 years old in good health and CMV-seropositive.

The chain's CDR3 is CASRQGAEDTQYF. The CDR3 coding sequence is TGTGCCAGCAGACAGGGGGCCGAAGATACGCAGTATTTT. This rearrangement joins TRBV2 to TRBJ2-3; TRBD1 agrees at 9 bases. The CDR3 has 13 residues. The germline CDR1 and CDR2 sequences are SNHLY and FYNNEI. The V segment lost 6 bases and the J segment 5 bases; nucleotides outside the gene matches: 3.